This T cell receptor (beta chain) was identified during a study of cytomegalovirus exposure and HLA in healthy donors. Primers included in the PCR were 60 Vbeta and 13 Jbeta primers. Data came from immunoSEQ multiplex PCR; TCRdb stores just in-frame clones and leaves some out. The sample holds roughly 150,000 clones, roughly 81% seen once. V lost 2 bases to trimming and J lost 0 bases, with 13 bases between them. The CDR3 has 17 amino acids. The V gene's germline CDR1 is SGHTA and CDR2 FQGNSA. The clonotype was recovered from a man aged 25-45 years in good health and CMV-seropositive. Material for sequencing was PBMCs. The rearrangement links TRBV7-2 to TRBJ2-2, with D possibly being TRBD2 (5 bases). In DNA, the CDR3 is TGTGCCAGCAGCTTATACGGCGGGCAAACGAACACCGGGGAGCTGTTTTTT. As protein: CASSLYGGQTNTGELFF.